Listed here is a single T cell receptor beta chain. The protocol was immunoSEQ multiplex PCR, while the TCRdb copy is restricted to in-frame clones and leaves out a portion. The sample lists about 97,000 clones, less than 95% seen once, with 0.7% to 0.9% in the top ten. The V gene end was trimmed by 0 bases and the J gene end by 0 bases; junction bases not matched to a gene: 6. This CDR3 has 17 amino acids. Germline V lookup: CDR1 SGHRS, CDR2 YFSETQ. The source of the sample is a study of T cell changes during pregnancy in multiple sclerosis. This clonotype originated in a female donor in good health, enrolled as a control in a pregnancy study. The chain is built from TRBV5-1 and TRBJ2-1; the match to TRBD2 covers 7 bases. The starting material was peripheral blood, obtained in the second trimester of pregnancy. CDR3 DNA sequence: TGCGCCAGCAGCTTGGAATGGCCTAGCGGCTCCTACAATGAGCAGTTCTTC. The encoded protein is CASSLEWPSGSYNEQFF.